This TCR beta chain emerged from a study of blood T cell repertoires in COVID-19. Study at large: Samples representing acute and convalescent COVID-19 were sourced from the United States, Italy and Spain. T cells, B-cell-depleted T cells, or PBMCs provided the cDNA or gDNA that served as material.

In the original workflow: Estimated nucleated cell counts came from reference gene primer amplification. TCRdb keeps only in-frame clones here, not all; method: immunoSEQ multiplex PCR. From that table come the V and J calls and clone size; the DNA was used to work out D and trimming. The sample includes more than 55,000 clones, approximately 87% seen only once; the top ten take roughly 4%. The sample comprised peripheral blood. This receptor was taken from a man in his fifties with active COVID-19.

The CDR3 sequence is CASGPTPGQAAYEQYF. The CDR3 DNA follows: TGTGCTAGTGGTCCCACCCCGGGACAGGCGGCCTACGAGCAGTACTTC. The chain links TRBV12-5 to TRBJ2-7; TRBD1 agrees at 8 bases. Germline-derived CDR1 and CDR2 are LGHNT and FRNRAP. The CDR3 runs 16 residues. Germline trimming cut 5 bases from V and 2 bases from J; bases unmatched to any gene: 11. Full variable domain (remainder filled in from reference TRBV12-5 and TRBJ2-7): DARVTQTPRHKVTEMGQEVTMRCQPILGHNTVFWYRQTMMQGLELLAYFRNRAPLDDSGMPKDRFSAEMPDATLATLKIQPSEPRDSAVYFCASGPTPGQAAYEQYFGPGTRLTVT.